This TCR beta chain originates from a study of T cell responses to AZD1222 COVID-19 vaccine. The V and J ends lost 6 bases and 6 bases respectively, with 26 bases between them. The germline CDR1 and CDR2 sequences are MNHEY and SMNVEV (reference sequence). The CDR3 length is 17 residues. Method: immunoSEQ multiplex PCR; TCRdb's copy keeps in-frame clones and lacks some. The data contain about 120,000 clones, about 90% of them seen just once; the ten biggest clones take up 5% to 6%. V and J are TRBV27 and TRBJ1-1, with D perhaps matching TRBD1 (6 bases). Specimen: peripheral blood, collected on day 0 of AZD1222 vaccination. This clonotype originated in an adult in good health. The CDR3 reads CASSHPRPSAGGAEAFF. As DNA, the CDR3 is TGTGCCAGCAGCCATCCCCGACCCTCGGCGGGGGGCGCTGAAGCTTTCTTT.